These T cell receptor beta chains were read from a single sample in a study of regulatory T cells in long-lasting Graves disease. TCRdb passed the multiplex PCR reads through MiXCR, listing each CDR3 protein once. This sample has approximately 360,000 distinct CDR3 sequences; approximately 23% occur once, and the top ten carry roughly a quarter. The material was peripheral blood mononuclear cells (PBMCs), obtained when the disease was refractory, from a patient treated with antithyroid drugs. Receptors originate from a woman in her 40s with Graves disease. Both conserved end residues are part of each CDR3. The order of the fields is J gene, V gene, clone size, D gene, CDR3 protein, CDR3 DNA. D genes are given only for firm matches. Some rows have no size entry. The others give once, few or many, or a class for an expanded clone.

j_gene: TRBJ2-4; v_gene: TRBV28; abundance: .; d_gene: .; CDR3aa: CDSQTDPKNIQYF; CDR3nt: TGTGACAGCCAGACAGACCCTAAAAACATTCAGTACTTC
j_gene: TRBJ1-1; v_gene: TRBV5-8; abundance: .; d_gene: .; CDR3aa: CASSSPQGWTEAFF; CDR3nt: TGTGCCAGCAGCTCTCCCCAGGGGTGGACTGAAGCTTTCTTT
j_gene: TRBJ2-5; v_gene: TRBV28; abundance: many; d_gene: .; CDR3aa: CASRSTSETQYF; CDR3nt: TGTGCCAGCAGATCCACGTCGGAGACCCAGTACTTC
j_gene: TRBJ1-5; v_gene: TRBV7-9; abundance: few; d_gene: TRBD1; CDR3aa: CASSRGATGTGKQPQHF; CDR3nt: TGTGCCAGCAGCCGAGGGGCAACCGGGACAGGGAAACAGCCCCAGCATTTT
j_gene: TRBJ1-2; v_gene: TRBV7-9; abundance: few; d_gene: .; CDR3aa: CASSLSEQSYGYTF; CDR3nt: TGTGCCAGCAGCTTATCTGAACAGAGCTATGGCTACACCTTC
j_gene: TRBJ2-7; v_gene: TRBV7-9; abundance: .; d_gene: TRBD2; CDR3aa: CASSLVAGGAQYF; CDR3nt: TGTGCCAGCAGCTTAGTAGCGGGAGGGGCGCAGTACTTC
j_gene: TRBJ1-3; v_gene: TRBV5-1; abundance: .; d_gene: .; CDR3aa: CASRAGTATSGNTIYF; CDR3nt: TGCGCCAGCAGAGCCGGGACCGCTACCTCTGGAAACACCATATATTTT
j_gene: TRBJ2-4; v_gene: TRBV3-1; abundance: .; d_gene: TRBD2; CDR3aa: CASSPGTSGRYNIQYF; CDR3nt: TGTGCCAGCAGCCCTGGGACTAGCGGGAGGTATAACATTCAGTACTTC
j_gene: TRBJ1-1; v_gene: TRBV16; abundance: few; d_gene: .; CDR3aa: CASSQSNRDTEAFF; CDR3nt: TGTGCCAGCAGCCAATCTAATCGGGACACTGAAGCTTTCTTT
j_gene: TRBJ2-7; v_gene: TRBV18; abundance: few; d_gene: TRBD1; CDR3aa: CASSGQGFYEQYF; CDR3nt: TGTGCCAGCTCAGGACAGGGTTTCTACGAGCAGTACTTC
j_gene: TRBJ2-2; v_gene: TRBV12-3/TRBV12-4; abundance: many; d_gene: .; CDR3aa: CASSWISGTGELFF; CDR3nt: TGTGCCAGCAGTTGGATCTCTGGCACCGGGGAGCTGTTTTTT
j_gene: TRBJ2-4; v_gene: TRBV28; abundance: many; d_gene: .; CDR3aa: CASSFVQGGLLAKNIQYF; CDR3nt: TGTGCCAGCAGTTTCGTACAGGGGGGGCTACTAGCCAAAAACATTCAGTACTTC
j_gene: TRBJ2-7; v_gene: TRBV6-1; abundance: few; d_gene: .; CDR3aa: CASGRSEQYF; CDR3nt: TGTGCCAGCGGGAGGTCTGAGCAGTACTTC
j_gene: TRBJ2-4; v_gene: TRBV3-1; abundance: .; d_gene: .; CDR3aa: CASSRGNIQYF; CDR3nt: TGTGCCAGCAGTAGGGGGAACATTCAGTACTTC
j_gene: TRBJ1-5; v_gene: TRBV7-2; abundance: few; d_gene: .; CDR3aa: CASSYQTYSNQPQHF; CDR3nt: TGTGCCAGCAGCTACCAGACTTATAGCAATCAGCCCCAGCATTTT
j_gene: TRBJ2-1; v_gene: TRBV20-1; abundance: few; d_gene: TRBD2; CDR3aa: CSAGRTRTYNEQFF; CDR3nt: TGCAGTGCGGGTCGGACTAGGACCTACAATGAGCAGTTCTTC
j_gene: TRBJ2-1; v_gene: TRBV20-1; abundance: .; d_gene: TRBD2; CDR3aa: CSASGGLAGGLGEQFF; CDR3nt: TGCAGTGCTAGCGGGGGACTAGCGGGAGGGCTAGGTGAGCAGTTCTTC
j_gene: TRBJ2-3; v_gene: TRBV20-1; abundance: once; d_gene: .; CDR3aa: CSARDLLHTDTQYF; CDR3nt: TGCAGTGCTAGGGACTTACTTCACACAGATACGCAGTATTTT
j_gene: TRBJ1-5; v_gene: TRBV20-1; abundance: many; d_gene: TRBD1; CDR3aa: CSARGQGISYQPQHF; CDR3nt: TGCAGTGCAAGGGGACAGGGAATATCCTACCAGCCCCAGCATTTT
j_gene: TRBJ2-4; v_gene: TRBV5-1; abundance: .; d_gene: .; CDR3aa: CASSLRVGDNKNIQYF; CDR3nt: TGCGCCAGCAGCTTGAGGGTTGGGGACAACAAGAACATTCAGTACTTC
j_gene: TRBJ2-7; v_gene: TRBV12-3/TRBV12-4; abundance: .; d_gene: .; CDR3aa: CASSFVGTTYEQYF; CDR3nt: TGTGCCAGCAGTTTTGTCGGGACAACCTACGAGCAGTACTTC
j_gene: TRBJ2-7; v_gene: TRBV6-1; abundance: .; d_gene: .; CDR3aa: CASTGASNSYEQYF; CDR3nt: TGTGCCAGTACTGGGGCTAGTAATTCCTACGAGCAGTACTTC
j_gene: TRBJ2-5; v_gene: TRBV6-5; abundance: .; d_gene: .; CDR3aa: CASSYWGPNGLETQYF; CDR3nt: TGTGCCAGCAGTTACTGGGGACCGAATGGGTTGGAGACCCAGTACTTC
j_gene: TRBJ2-7; v_gene: TRBV5-1; abundance: .; d_gene: .; CDR3aa: CASSLAPASYEQYF; CDR3nt: TGCGCCAGCAGCTTGGCCCCAGCCTCCTACGAGCAGTACTTC
j_gene: TRBJ1-2; v_gene: TRBV5-5; abundance: many; d_gene: .; CDR3aa: CASSQWGGNYGYTF; CDR3nt: TGTGCCAGCAGCCAGTGGGGGGGCAACTATGGCTACACCTTC
j_gene: TRBJ2-7; v_gene: TRBV18; abundance: .; d_gene: TRBD2; CDR3aa: CASSPKTAGAEYEQYF; CDR3nt: TGTGCCAGCTCACCAAAGACAGCGGGAGCTGAATACGAGCAGTACTTC
j_gene: TRBJ1-1; v_gene: TRBV5-1; abundance: many; d_gene: .; CDR3aa: CASSFQPGTEAFF; CDR3nt: TGCGCCAGCAGCTTCCAGCCGGGGACTGAAGCTTTCTTT
j_gene: TRBJ2-2; v_gene: TRBV27; abundance: .; d_gene: .; CDR3aa: CASSLRQIGGELFF; CDR3nt: TGTGCCAGCAGTTTAAGACAGATTGGCGGGGAGCTGTTTTTT
j_gene: TRBJ1-5; v_gene: TRBV6-1; abundance: many; d_gene: TRBD1; CDR3aa: CASSERNRGHNQPQHF; CDR3nt: TGTGCCAGCAGTGAAAGGAACAGGGGGCACAATCAGCCCCAGCATTTT
j_gene: TRBJ1-2; v_gene: TRBV15; abundance: many; d_gene: .; CDR3aa: CATSPGGDYGYTF; CDR3nt: TGTGCCACCAGCCCGGGTGGGGACTATGGCTACACCTTC
j_gene: TRBJ1-5; v_gene: TRBV5-1; abundance: .; d_gene: TRBD1; CDR3aa: CASSLDGTANQPQHF; CDR3nt: TGCGCCAGCAGCTTGGACGGGACAGCCAATCAGCCCCAGCATTTT
j_gene: TRBJ2-1; v_gene: TRBV2; abundance: many; d_gene: TRBD2; CDR3aa: CASNGEPGGEDEQFF; CDR3nt: TGTGCCAGCAACGGGGAGCCGGGAGGGGAGGATGAGCAGTTCTTC
j_gene: TRBJ1-1; v_gene: TRBV19; abundance: .; d_gene: .; CDR3aa: CASSIENTEAFF; CDR3nt: TGTGCCAGTAGTATCGAGAACACTGAAGCTTTCTTT
j_gene: TRBJ2-2; v_gene: TRBV7-3; abundance: .; d_gene: .; CDR3aa: CASSLQGGRNTGELFF; CDR3nt: TGTGCCAGCAGCTTACAGGGTGGGAGGAACACCGGGGAGCTGTTTTTT
j_gene: TRBJ2-7; v_gene: TRBV20-1; abundance: many; d_gene: TRBD2; CDR3aa: CSARRSGRMSEQYF; CDR3nt: TGCAGTGCTCGGAGGAGCGGGAGAATGAGCGAGCAGTACTTC
j_gene: TRBJ2-7; v_gene: TRBV19; abundance: .; d_gene: TRBD1; CDR3aa: CASNRDRGQNEQYF; CDR3nt: TGTGCCAGCAACCGGGACAGGGGGCAAAACGAGCAGTACTTC
j_gene: TRBJ1-5; v_gene: TRBV5-1; abundance: .; d_gene: .; CDR3aa: CASSFYGGLDQPQHF; CDR3nt: TGCGCCAGCAGCTTCTACGGGGGTTTAGATCAGCCCCAGCATTTT
j_gene: TRBJ1-1; v_gene: TRBV27; abundance: .; d_gene: .; CDR3aa: CASSVRDTDGEAFF; CDR3nt: TGTGCCAGCAGTGTCCGGGACACGGACGGTGAAGCTTTCTTT
j_gene: TRBJ1-5; v_gene: TRBV20-1; abundance: .; d_gene: .; CDR3aa: CSARDLGAGVSNQPQHF; CDR3nt: TGCAGTGCTAGAGATCTGGGGGCTGGGGTAAGCAATCAGCCCCAGCATTTT
j_gene: TRBJ2-6; v_gene: TRBV28; abundance: many; d_gene: .; CDR3aa: CASSPLPGRESSGANVLTF; CDR3nt: TGTGCCAGCAGCCCACTGCCGGGACGGGAGTCCTCTGGGGCCAACGTCCTGACTTTC
j_gene: TRBJ2-3; v_gene: TRBV28; abundance: .; d_gene: TRBD2; CDR3aa: CASSTTAGGTTDTQYF; CDR3nt: TGTGCCAGCAGTACCACAGCGGGAGGAACCACAGATACGCAGTATTTT
j_gene: TRBJ2-5; v_gene: TRBV5-6; abundance: few; d_gene: .; CDR3aa: CASSPNVAGQQETQYF; CDR3nt: TGTGCCAGCAGCCCCAACGTAGCAGGACAGCAAGAGACCCAGTACTTC